A selection of T cell receptor beta chains follows, all from one sample in a study of PD-1 blockade in mismatch repair-deficient tumors. Produced via immunoSEQ multiplex PCR; TCRdb's table is partial and in-frame only. The repertoire holds some 84,000 clones, with approximately 84% as singletons. The sequencing here drew on peripheral blood, taken 12 weeks after starting pembrolizumab. The receptors come from an adult with mismatch repair-deficient cancer. Both conserved end residues are trimmed from each CDR3.

V	J	CDR3
TRBV6-5	TRBJ2-7	ASSSGPYEQY
TRBV18	TRBJ1-2	ASSPQRGGRDGYT
TRBV6-1	TRBJ2-5	ASSEALGGLAGLRETQY
TRBV5-6	TRBJ2-3	ASSLLGTGSSDTQY
TRBV6-6	TRBJ2-7	ASSPWTSGITEQY
TRBV5-1	TRBJ2-2	ASSLTGFTGELF
TRBV9	TRBJ1-1	ASTSRAGEAF
TRBV5-1	TRBJ2-5	ASSLQPGSQETQY
TRBV27	TRBJ1-5	ASLDTYQSNSNQPQH
TRBV19	TRBJ2-4	ASSEQNIQY
TRBV4-1	TRBJ2-1	ASSTGLAASYNEQF
TRBV9	TRBJ2-2	ASSVEVSSETGELF
TRBV2	TRBJ2-7	ASTLDSRSREQY
TRBV29-1	TRBJ2-2	SARDLNTGELF
TRBV13	TRBJ1-2	ASSFGQVVYGYT
TRBV20-1	TRBJ2-1	SGGLKNEQF
TRBV25-1	TRBJ2-1	ATGLAGGNNEQF
TRBV18	TRBJ2-7	ASSQLADRALL
TRBV29-1	TRBJ2-4	SVEDSHWGAGYIQY
TRBV30	TRBJ1-2	AWSVLGTAYGYT
TRBV5-1	TRBJ1-1	ASSLGSGQGFSAF
TRBV27	TRBJ2-2	ASSSGFFTGELF
TRBV18	TRBJ2-2	ASSPTSAETGELF
TRBV28	TRBJ1-4	ASRLTESSEKLF
TRBV7-2	TRBJ1-2	ASSPEGGQGYT
TRBV7-2	TRBJ2-5	ASSLTGNSETQY
TRBV6-5	TRBJ2-7	ATQDGTARPEQY
TRBV5-6	TRBJ1-3	ASSSDIYNTIY
TRBV30	TRBJ1-2	AWSVVNGYT
TRBV6-5	TRBJ2-4	ASGADGAKNIQY
TRBV7-3	TRBJ1-2	ASSLSAGNYGYT
TRBV7-9	TRBJ2-7	ASSFTSGAAREQY
TRBV6-1	TRBJ1-4	ASSELGTANEKLF
TRBV27	TRBJ1-5	ASSSDREDQPQH
TRBV7-3	TRBJ1-1	ASSLQGQGNTEAF
TRBV27	TRBJ1-5	ASSRTWVQPQH
TRBV4-3	TRBJ2-2	ASSQDSWGVPGELF
TRBV19	TRBJ1-4	ASFRRSNEKLF
TRBV7-2	TRBJ2-7	ASSFGTSGSSYEQY
TRBV2	TRBJ1-1	ASSATTTEAF
TRBV19	TRBJ1-5	ASSSGQGTFQPQH
TRBV7-2	TRBJ2-1	ASSLVTGLSAYNEQF
TRBV6-5	TRBJ2-2	ASSYPGGTNTGELF
TRBV7-2	TRBJ2-1	ASSTTGLAGGPVHEQF
TRBV19	TRBJ2-7	ASSMARGRYEQY